The clone carrying this T cell receptor beta chain came up once. The target antigen is unknown. This sample is drawn from a study of blood T cells in healthy people across ages. Study-level results: PBMC samples, being unsorted, prevented any conclusive comparison of naive and antigen-experienced cells.

The V gene lost 5 bases and the J gene lost 4 bases, with 16 bases spanning the gap. The V gene's germline CDR1 is SGHTA and CDR2 FQGNSA. This CDR3 has 15 residues. A second PCR, run for 7 to 11 cycles, used a sample-barcoded 5' primer plus a J-beta primer mix. One entry per CDR3 protein, called by TCRdb with MiXCR from the 5' RACE reads. The sample records over 1.5 million distinct CDR3 sequences, 49% being singletons. The chain uses TRBV7-2 and TRBJ2-3; possibly TRBD2 for D (6 bases). What was sequenced was blood. The origin of this receptor is a woman aged 40 to 55 in good health. In DNA form, the CDR3 reads TGTGCCAGCAGCCCGTTACTGGGGGGATCAGATACGCAGTATTTT. It yields the protein CASSPLLGGSDTQYF. Complete variable domain (other parts from reference TRBV7-2 and TRBJ2-3): GAGVSQSPSNKVTEKGKDVELRCDPISGHTALYWYRQSLGQGLEFLIYFQGNSAPDKSGLPSDRFSAERTGGSVSTLTIQRTQQEDSAVYLCASSPLLGGSDTQYFGPGTRLTVL.